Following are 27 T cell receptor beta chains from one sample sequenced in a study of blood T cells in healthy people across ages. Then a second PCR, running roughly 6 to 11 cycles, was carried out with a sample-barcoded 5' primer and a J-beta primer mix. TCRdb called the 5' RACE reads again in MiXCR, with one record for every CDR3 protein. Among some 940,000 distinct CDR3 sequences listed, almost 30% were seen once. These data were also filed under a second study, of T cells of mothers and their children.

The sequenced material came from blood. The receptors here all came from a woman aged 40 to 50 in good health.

The CDR3 DNA reads as TGTGCCAGCAGCCCACCAACCGGGGCGAACACTGAAGCTTTCTTT. Protein: CASSPPTGANTEAFF. This chain uses TRBV9 with TRBJ1-1, with D possibly being TRBD1 (5 bases). CDR1 and CDR2 from the germline V gene are SGDLS and YYNGEE. The CDR3 has 15 residues. Between the trimmed V and J ends, which lost 4 bases and 1 base, there was a span of 14 bases.

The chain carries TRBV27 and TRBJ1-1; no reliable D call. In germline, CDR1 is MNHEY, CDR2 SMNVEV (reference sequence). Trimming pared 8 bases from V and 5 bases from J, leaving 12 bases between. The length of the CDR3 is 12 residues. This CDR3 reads CASGRVRTEAFF. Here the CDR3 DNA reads TGTGCCAGCGGACGGGTAAGAACTGAAGCTTTCTTT.

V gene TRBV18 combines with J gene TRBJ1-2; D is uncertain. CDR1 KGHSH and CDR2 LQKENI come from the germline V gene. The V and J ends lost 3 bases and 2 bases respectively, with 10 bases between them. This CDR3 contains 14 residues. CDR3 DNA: TGTGCCAGCTCACCCCCCAACACCAACTATGGCTACACCTTC. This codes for CASSPPNTNYGYTF.

DNA for the CDR3: TGTGCCAGCAGTCCGAGGTGCTCCTACGAGCAGTACTTC. Its protein is CASSPRCSYEQYF. This chain joins TRBV28 and TRBJ2-7; D not certain. The V gene's germline CDR1 is MDHEN and CDR2 SYDVKM. V was trimmed by 5 bases and J by 0 bases, leaving 8 bases between them. The CDR3 is 13 amino acids.

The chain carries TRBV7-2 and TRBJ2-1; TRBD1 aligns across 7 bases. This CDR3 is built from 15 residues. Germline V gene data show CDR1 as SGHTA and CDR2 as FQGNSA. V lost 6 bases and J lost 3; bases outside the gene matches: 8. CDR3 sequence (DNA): TGTGCCAGCAGGTACGACAGGGAGCGCTACAATGAGCAGTTCTTC. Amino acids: CASRYDRERYNEQFF. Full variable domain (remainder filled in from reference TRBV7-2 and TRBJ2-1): GAGVSQSPSNKVTEKGKDVELRCDPISGHTALYWYRQSLGQGLEFLIYFQGNSAPDKSGLPSDRFSAERTGGSVSTLTIQRTQQEDSAVYLCASRYDRERYNEQFFGPGTRLTVL.

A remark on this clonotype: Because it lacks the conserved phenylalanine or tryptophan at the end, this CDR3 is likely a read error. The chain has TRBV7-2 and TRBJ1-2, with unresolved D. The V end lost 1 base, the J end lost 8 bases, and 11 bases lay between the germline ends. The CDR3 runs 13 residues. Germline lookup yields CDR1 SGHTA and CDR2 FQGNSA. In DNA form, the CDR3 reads TGTGCCAGCAGCTTAGACCGGGGTAGGGGCTACACCTGC. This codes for CASSLDRGRGYTC.

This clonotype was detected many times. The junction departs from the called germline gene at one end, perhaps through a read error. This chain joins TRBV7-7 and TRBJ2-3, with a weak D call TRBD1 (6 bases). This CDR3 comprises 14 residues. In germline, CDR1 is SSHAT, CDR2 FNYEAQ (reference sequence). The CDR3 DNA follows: TGTGCTAGCAGCTTAGGTACAGGGTCGGATACGCAGTATTTT. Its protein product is CASSLGTGSDTQYF.

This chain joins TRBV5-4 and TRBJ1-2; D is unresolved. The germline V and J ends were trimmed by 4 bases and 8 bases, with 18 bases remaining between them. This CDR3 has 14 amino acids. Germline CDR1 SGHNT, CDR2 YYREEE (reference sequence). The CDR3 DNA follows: TGTGCCAGCAGCCAGGACCCTTTGCTAAGCGGCTACACCTTC. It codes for CASSQDPLLSGYTF. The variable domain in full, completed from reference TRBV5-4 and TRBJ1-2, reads ETGVTQSPTHLIKTRGQQVTLRCSSQSGHNTVSWYQQALGQGPQFIFQYYREEENGRGNFPPRFSGLQFPNYSSELNVNALELDDSALYLCASSQDPLLSGYTFGSGTRLTVV.

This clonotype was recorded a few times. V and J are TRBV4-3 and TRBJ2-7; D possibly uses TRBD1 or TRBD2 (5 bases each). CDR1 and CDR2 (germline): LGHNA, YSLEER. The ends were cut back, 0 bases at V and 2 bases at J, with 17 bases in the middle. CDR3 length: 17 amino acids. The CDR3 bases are TGCGCCAGCAGCCAAGATTGGGGCGGGCATAGGACCTACGAGCAGTACTTC. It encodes CASSQDWGGHRTYEQYF.

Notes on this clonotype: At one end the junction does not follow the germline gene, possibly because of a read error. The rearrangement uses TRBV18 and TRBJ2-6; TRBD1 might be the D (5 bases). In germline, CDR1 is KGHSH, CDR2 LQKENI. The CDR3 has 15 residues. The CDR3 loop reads CAGSPTRAGANVLTF. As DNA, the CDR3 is TGTGCCGGCTCACCAACCAGGGCTGGGGCCAACGTCCTGACTTTC.

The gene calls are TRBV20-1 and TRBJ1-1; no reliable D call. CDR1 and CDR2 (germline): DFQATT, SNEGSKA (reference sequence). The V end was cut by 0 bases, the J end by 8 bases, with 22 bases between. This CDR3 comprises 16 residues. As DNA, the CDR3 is TGCAGTGCTAGAGATGAGCCAGGTCAAGCCCCCTGGGAAGCTTTCTTT. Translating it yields CSARDEPGQAPWEAFF.

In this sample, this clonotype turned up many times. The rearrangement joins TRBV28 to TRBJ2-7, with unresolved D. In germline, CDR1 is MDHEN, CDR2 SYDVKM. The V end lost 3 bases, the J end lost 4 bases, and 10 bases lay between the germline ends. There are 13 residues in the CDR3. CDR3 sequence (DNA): TGTGCCAGCAGTTTCTCCAGGTTATACGAGCAGTACTTC. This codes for CASSFSRLYEQYF.

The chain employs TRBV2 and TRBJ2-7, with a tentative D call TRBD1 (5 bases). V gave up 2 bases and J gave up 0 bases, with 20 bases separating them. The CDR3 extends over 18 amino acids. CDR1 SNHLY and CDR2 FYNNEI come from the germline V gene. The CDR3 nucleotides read TGTGCCAGCAGTGAAATGGGTAAAAACAGGATATACTCCTACGAGCAGTACTTC. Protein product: CASSEMGKNRIYSYEQYF.

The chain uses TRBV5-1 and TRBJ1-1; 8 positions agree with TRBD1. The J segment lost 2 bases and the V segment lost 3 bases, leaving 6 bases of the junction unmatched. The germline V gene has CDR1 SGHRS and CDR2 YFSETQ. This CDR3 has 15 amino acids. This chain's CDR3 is CASSSGQAFNTEAFF. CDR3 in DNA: TGCGCCAGCAGCTCGGGACAGGCATTTAACACTGAAGCTTTCTTT.

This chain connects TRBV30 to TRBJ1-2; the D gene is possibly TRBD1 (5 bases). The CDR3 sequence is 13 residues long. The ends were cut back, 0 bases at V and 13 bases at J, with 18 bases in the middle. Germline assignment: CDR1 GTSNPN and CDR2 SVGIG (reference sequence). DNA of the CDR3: TGTGCCTGGAGTGTAAGGCGGAACAGGTCTCGCACCTTC. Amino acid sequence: CAWSVRRNRSRTF.

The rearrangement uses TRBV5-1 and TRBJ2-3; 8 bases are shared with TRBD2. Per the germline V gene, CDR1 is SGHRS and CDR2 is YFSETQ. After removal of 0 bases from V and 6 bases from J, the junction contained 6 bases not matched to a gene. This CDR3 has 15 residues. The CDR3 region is CASSLGRGGLDTQYF. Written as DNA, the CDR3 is TGCGCCAGCAGCTTGGGACGGGGGGGATTGGATACGCAGTATTTT.

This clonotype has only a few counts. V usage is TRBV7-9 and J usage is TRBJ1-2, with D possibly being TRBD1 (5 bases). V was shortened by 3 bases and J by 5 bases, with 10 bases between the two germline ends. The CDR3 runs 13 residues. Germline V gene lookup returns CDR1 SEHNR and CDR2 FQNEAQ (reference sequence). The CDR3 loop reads CASSFRTNYGYTF. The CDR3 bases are TGTGCCAGCAGCTTCCGGACAAATTATGGCTACACCTTC.

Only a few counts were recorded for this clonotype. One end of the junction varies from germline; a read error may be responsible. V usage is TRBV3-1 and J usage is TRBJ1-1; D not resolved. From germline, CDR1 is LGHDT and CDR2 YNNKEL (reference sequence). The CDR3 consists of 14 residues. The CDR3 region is CASSPQVLNTETFF. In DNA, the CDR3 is TGTGCCAGCAGCCCACAAGTTTTGAACACTGAAACTTTCTTT.

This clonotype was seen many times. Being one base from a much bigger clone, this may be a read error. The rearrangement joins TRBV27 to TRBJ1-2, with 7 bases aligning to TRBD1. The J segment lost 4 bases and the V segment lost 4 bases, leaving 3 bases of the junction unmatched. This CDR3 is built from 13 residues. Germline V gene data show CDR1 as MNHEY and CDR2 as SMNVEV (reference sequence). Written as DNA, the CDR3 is TGTGCCAGCAGTTCGACAGGGTGCTATGGCTACACCTTC. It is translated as CASSSTGCYGYTF.

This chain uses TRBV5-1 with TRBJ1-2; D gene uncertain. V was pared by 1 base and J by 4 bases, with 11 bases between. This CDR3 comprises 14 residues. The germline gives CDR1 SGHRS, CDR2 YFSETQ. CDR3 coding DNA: TGCGCCAGCAGCTTGAATCCAGCCTCCTATGGCTACACCTTC. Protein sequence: CASSLNPASYGYTF.

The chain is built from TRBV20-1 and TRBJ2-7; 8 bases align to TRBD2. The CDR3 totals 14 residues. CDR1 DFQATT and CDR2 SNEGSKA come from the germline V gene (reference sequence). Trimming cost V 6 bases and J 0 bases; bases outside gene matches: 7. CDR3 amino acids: CSAKSGGLSYEQYF. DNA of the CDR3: TGCAGTGCCAAGAGCGGGGGCCTCTCCTACGAGCAGTACTTC.

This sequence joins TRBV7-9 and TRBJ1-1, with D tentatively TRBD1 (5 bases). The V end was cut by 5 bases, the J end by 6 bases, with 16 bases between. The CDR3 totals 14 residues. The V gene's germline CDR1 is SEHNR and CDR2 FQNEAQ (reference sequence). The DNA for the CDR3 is TGTGCCAGCAGCCAGGGTGCGAGTCAGGCTGAAGCTTTCTTT. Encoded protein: CASSQGASQAEAFF. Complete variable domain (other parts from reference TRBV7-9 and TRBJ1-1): DTGVSQNPRHKITKRGQNVTFRCDPISEHNRLYWYRQTLGQGPEFLTYFQNEAQLEKSRLLSDRFSAERPKGSFSTLEIQRTEQGDSAMYLCASSQGASQAEAFFGQGTRLTVV.

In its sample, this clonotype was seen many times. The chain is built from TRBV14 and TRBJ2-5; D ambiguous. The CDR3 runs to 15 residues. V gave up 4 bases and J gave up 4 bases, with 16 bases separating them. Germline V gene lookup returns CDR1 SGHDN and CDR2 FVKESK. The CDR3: CASSRGVLQGETQYF. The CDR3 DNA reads TGTGCCAGCAGCCGAGGAGTTCTTCAAGGAGAGACCCAGTACTTC.

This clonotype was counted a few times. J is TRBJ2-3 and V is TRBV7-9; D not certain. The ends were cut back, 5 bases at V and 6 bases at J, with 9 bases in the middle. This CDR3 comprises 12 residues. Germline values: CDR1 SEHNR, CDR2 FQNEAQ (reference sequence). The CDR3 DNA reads TGTGCCAGCAGCCCATGGCTGGATACGCAGTATTTT. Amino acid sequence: CASSPWLDTQYF.

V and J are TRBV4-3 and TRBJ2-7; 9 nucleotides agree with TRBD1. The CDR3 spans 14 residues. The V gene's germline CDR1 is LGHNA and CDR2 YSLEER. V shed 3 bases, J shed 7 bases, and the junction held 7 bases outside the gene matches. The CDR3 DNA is TGCGCCAGCAGCCAGGAGGACAGGGGAGGTGAGCAGTACTTC. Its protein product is CASSQEDRGGEQYF.

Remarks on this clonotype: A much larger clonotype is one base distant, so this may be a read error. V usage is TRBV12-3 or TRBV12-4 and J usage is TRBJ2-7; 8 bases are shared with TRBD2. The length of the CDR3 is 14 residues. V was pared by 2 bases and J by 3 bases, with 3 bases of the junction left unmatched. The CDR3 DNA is TGTGCCAGCAGTTTAAAGCGGGGGTGCTACGAGCAGTACTTC. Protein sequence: CASSLKRGCYEQYF.

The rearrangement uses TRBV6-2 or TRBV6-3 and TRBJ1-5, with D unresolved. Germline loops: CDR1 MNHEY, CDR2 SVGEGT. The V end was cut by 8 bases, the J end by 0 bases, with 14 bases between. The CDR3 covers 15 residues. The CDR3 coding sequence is TGTGCCAGCGCACTCCCGGACGGTAGCAATCAGCCCCAGCATTTT. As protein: CASALPDGSNQPQHF.